A selection of T cell receptor beta chains follows, all from one sample in a study of human T cells and chemical hapten exposure. One entry per CDR3 protein results from TCRdb running MiXCR on the RACE reads. The sample consists of 250,000 or so distinct CDR3 sequences, about 7.7% of them appearing once. The input for sequencing was whole blood, taken in connection with sensitization to the hapten diphenylcyclopropenone (DPC). The source is a man in his late teens or twenties with alopecia areata. Some clones in this sample may be carry-over from other donors' samples. Both conserved end residues are part of each CDR3. D genes are given only for firm matches. Only some rows state a clone size, as once, few, many or a class for expanded clones.

clone size	D gene	V gene	J gene	CDR3 protein	CDR3 DNA
.	TRBD1	TRBV6-2/TRBV6-3	TRBJ1-1	CASSWDRNTEAFF	TGTGCCAGCAGTTGGGACAGGAACACTGAAGCTTTCTTT
.	.	TRBV28	TRBJ1-6	CASREEADAYF	TGTGCCAGCAGAGAAGAGGCTGATGCCTACTTT
few	.	TRBV20-1	TRBJ1-1	CSATPWELNTEAFF	TGCAGTGCCACGCCCTGGGAGCTGAACACTGAAGCTTTCTTT
.	TRBD1	TRBV6-2/TRBV6-3	TRBJ1-5	CASSYGSRTGGNQPQHF	TGTGCCAGCAGTTACGGTTCCCGGACAGGGGGTAATCAGCCCCAGCATTTT
.	.	TRBV24-1	TRBJ2-5	CATSVQGFDETQYF	TGTGCCACCAGTGTCCAGGGGTTCGACGAGACCCAGTACTTC
.	.	TRBV7-9	TRBJ2-7	CASSPNYNYEQYF	TGTGCCAGCAGCCCGAACTACAACTACGAGCAGTACTTC
few	.	TRBV24-1	TRBJ1-1	CATSEDRVVNEGTEAFF	TGTGCCACCAGTGAGGATAGGGTGGTAAATGAAGGCACTGAAGCTTTCTTT
many	.	TRBV10-3	TRBJ2-5	CAISAGRQETQYF	TGTGCCATCAGTGCTGGTCGACAAGAGACCCAGTACTTC
.	.	TRBV5-6	TRBJ2-3	CASSLTVSSTDTQYF	TGTGCCAGCAGCCTTACTGTCTCTAGCACAGATACGCAGTATTTT
.	.	TRBV12-3/TRBV12-4	TRBJ1-5	CASSMPGRQPQHF	TGTGCCAGCAGTATGCCGGGCCGGCAGCCCCAGCATTTT
few	.	TRBV29-1	TRBJ1-4	CSVVQGSEKLFF	TGCAGCGTTGTACAGGGTAGTGAAAAACTGTTTTTT
.	.	TRBV4-1	TRBJ1-1	CASSQDWGRATEAFF	TGCGCCAGCAGCCAAGATTGGGGGAGAGCCACTGAAGCTTTCTTT
.	TRBD1	TRBV6-6	TRBJ1-4	CASRPGQGNENLFF	TGTGCCAGCAGACCGGGACAGGGTAATGAAAACCTGTTTTTT
many	.	TRBV10-3	TRBJ2-1	CAISEEGHEQFF	TGTGCCATCAGTGAGGAGGGGCATGAGCAGTTCTTC
few	TRBD1	TRBV6-4	TRBJ1-1	CASSERTGGAGTEAFF	TGTGCCAGCAGTGAAAGGACAGGGGGCGCGGGCACTGAAGCTTTCTTT
.	.	TRBV28	TRBJ1-2	CASSSASLTGIYGYTF	TGTGCCAGCAGTTCTGCGTCTTTAACAGGCATCTATGGCTACACCTTC
.	.	TRBV7-2	TRBJ2-3	CASSRLGVTQYF	TGTGCCAGCAGCCGGTTGGGAGTTACGCAGTATTTT
few	TRBD1	TRBV15	TRBJ2-1	CATSTGQGSEQFF	TGTGCCACCAGCACGGGACAGGGGTCTGAGCAGTTCTTC
many	TRBD1	TRBV28	TRBJ2-1	CASREGTGNNEQFF	TGTGCCAGCAGGGAGGGGACAGGGAATAATGAGCAGTTCTTC
few	TRBD1	TRBV6-5	TRBJ1-5	CASRGGTGANQPQHF	TGTGCCAGCAGGGGTGGGACAGGGGCAAATCAGCCCCAGCATTTT
few	TRBD2	TRBV28	TRBJ2-5	CASSLGLKRGVGETQYF	TGTGCCAGCAGTTTAGGTTTAAAGCGGGGGGTAGGAGAGACCCAGTACTTC
few	.	TRBV7-7	TRBJ2-7	CASSQGAARSYEQYF	TGTGCCAGCAGCCAAGGAGCGGCCAGATCCTACGAGCAGTACTTC
few	.	TRBV20-1	TRBJ2-3	CSARGDLGWTEDTQYF	TGCAGTGCCAGGGGGGACCTCGGATGGACCGAGGATACGCAGTATTTT
.	.	TRBV7-9	TRBJ2-1	CASTRDRLYNEQFF	TGTGCCAGCACCCGTGACAGGCTTTACAATGAGCAGTTCTTC
many	.	TRBV6-2/TRBV6-3	TRBJ2-1	CASYQLSRGGPNEQFF	TGTGCCAGCTATCAACTCTCGAGGGGGGGCCCCAATGAGCAGTTCTTC
few	.	TRBV4-1	TRBJ2-7	CASSQATGWSYEQYF	TGCGCCAGCAGCCAAGCAACAGGTTGGTCCTACGAGCAGTACTTC
few	.	TRBV6-5	TRBJ2-1	CASSASFRGDEQFF	TGTGCCAGCAGTGCGTCCTTCAGGGGCGATGAGCAGTTCTTC
few	.	TRBV4-1	TRBJ2-7	CASSQDWVYGSYEQYF	TGCGCCAGCAGCCAAGATTGGGTTTATGGGTCCTACGAGCAGTACTTC